These T cell receptor beta chains were read from a single sample in a study of blood T cell repertoires in COVID-19. Here immunoSEQ multiplex PCR was the method, and the copy in TCRdb shows in-frame clones only, minus some. The profile covers approximately 300,000 clones, with around 86% appearing a single time and 1% taken by the ten largest. Sequenced: peripheral blood. All receptors derive from a man aged 50 to 59 with active or convalescent COVID-19. Both conserved end residues are part of each CDR3. D genes are given only for firm matches. For some rows the clone size is stated as once, few or many, or as a class when expanded; others skip it.

v_call,clone_size,j_call,d_call,cdr3_aa,cdr3_nt
TRBV28,.,TRBJ2-5,TRBD1,CASSLDPFGTGVETQYF,TGTGCCAGCAGTTTGGACCCGTTTGGGACAGGGGTAGAGACCCAGTACTTC
TRBV28,.,TRBJ1-3,.,CASSQGLNTIYF,TGTGCCAGCAGTCAGGGGTTAAACACCATATATTTT
TRBV15,few,TRBJ1-3,.,CATSRGAGTGNTIYF,TGTGCCACCAGCAGGGGGGCGGGTACTGGAAACACCATATATTTT
TRBV11-1,.,TRBJ1-1,TRBD1,CASSLRRQGNTEAFF,TGTGCCAGCAGCTTACGCCGACAGGGGAACACTGAAGCTTTCTTT
TRBV6-5,.,TRBJ1-3,.,CASSYLAETTGNTIYF,TGTGCCAGCAGTTACCTCGCAGAAACGACTGGAAACACCATATATTTT
TRBV3-1/TRBV3-2,.,TRBJ2-5,TRBD1,CASSQPYRGSNQETQYF,TGTGCCAGCAGCCAACCCTACAGGGGGAGTAACCAAGAGACCCAGTACTTC
TRBV5-1,few,TRBJ1-1,.,CASSGALGLGDTEAFF,TGCGCCAGCAGCGGGGCTCTTGGCCTTGGGGACACTGAAGCTTTCTTT
TRBV3-1/TRBV3-2,.,TRBJ1-4,.,CASRQQGDNEKLFF,TGTGCCAGCAGACAGCAAGGGGATAATGAAAAACTGTTTTTT
TRBV4-2,.,TRBJ1-6,.,CASSQGVRGLNSPLHF,TGTGCCAGCAGCCAAGGGGTCAGGGGATTGAATTCACCCCTCCACTTT
TRBV3-1/TRBV3-2,.,TRBJ1-2,.,CASRHIGGEQGEDYGYTF,TGTGCCAGCAGACATATTGGGGGAGAACAGGGAGAAGACTATGGCTACACCTTC
TRBV28,.,TRBJ2-7,TRBD2,CASSFGGRGDEQYF,TGTGCCAGCAGTTTTGGCGGGAGGGGCGACGAGCAGTACTTC
TRBV4-1,.,TRBJ2-5,.,CASSVRGRGEETQYF,TGCGCCAGCAGCGTTAGGGGGCGGGGGGAAGAGACCCAGTACTTC
TRBV6-1,.,TRBJ1-5,TRBD1,CASSDPRGPQPQHF,TGTGCCAGCAGTGACCCGAGGGGGCCGCAGCCCCAGCATTTT
TRBV10-3,.,TRBJ1-4,.,CAISGTENEKLFF,TGTGCCATCAGTGGGACAGAGAATGAAAAACTGTTTTTT
TRBV29-1,.,TRBJ1-5,TRBD1,CSVEANQPGQGNRSNQPQHF,TGCAGCGTTGAGGCAAACCAGCCGGGACAGGGGAACCGCAGCAATCAGCCCCAGCATTTT
TRBV3-1/TRBV3-2,.,TRBJ1-6,.,CASSQGWGVSYNSPLHF,TGTGCCAGCAGCCAAGGGTGGGGGGTATCCTATAATTCACCCCTCCACTTT
TRBV7-8,.,TRBJ1-6,.,CASSLDRVANNSPLHF,TGTGCCAGCAGCTTAGACCGGGTTGCTAATAATTCACCCCTCCACTTT
TRBV28,.,TRBJ1-4,.,CASSPVYGATDEKLFF,TGTGCCAGCAGCCCAGTTTATGGGGCTACGGATGAAAAACTGTTTTTT
TRBV13,.,TRBJ1-2,TRBD1,CASSSQGSGYGYTF,TGTGCCAGCAGCTCACAGGGGTCTGGCTATGGCTACACCTTC
TRBV6-6,.,TRBJ1-5,.,CASSQQGNQPQHF,TGTGCCAGCAGCCAACAGGGAAATCAGCCCCAGCATTTT
TRBV2,.,TRBJ1-1,.,CASREVENTEAFF,TGTGCCAGCAGGGAGGTAGAAAACACTGAAGCTTTCTTT
TRBV2,.,TRBJ2-1,TRBD1,CASSSDRGIFSEQFF,TGTGCCAGCTCCAGCGACAGGGGGATCTTTAGTGAGCAGTTCTTC
TRBV6-5,.,TRBJ1-2,.,CASSYSQNINYGYTF,TGTGCCAGCAGTTACTCGCAGAATATTAACTATGGCTACACCTTC
TRBV10-3,once,TRBJ1-6,.,CAISEFVERPLHF,TGTGCCATCAGTGAATTTGTGGAGAGACCCCTCCACTTT
TRBV19,.,TRBJ2-3,TRBD2,CASTPPRGGGDTQYF,TGTGCCAGTACCCCACCCCGGGGGGGCGGAGATACGCAGTATTTT
TRBV2,.,TRBJ2-1,.,CASRGDNEQFF,TGTGCCAGCAGAGGGGATAATGAGCAGTTCTTC
TRBV5-1,.,TRBJ2-7,TRBD1,CASSLGQGGYEQYF,TGCGCCAGCAGCCTAGGACAGGGGGGCTACGAGCAGTACTTC
TRBV4-3,.,TRBJ1-2,.,CASSHASGTLDGYTF,TGCGCCAGCAGCCACGCCTCCGGGACATTGGATGGCTACACCTTC
TRBV27,.,TRBJ1-6,TRBD1,CASSQRTGGQQNPLHF,TGTGCCAGCAGTCAACGCACAGGGGGCCAACAGAATCCCCTCCACTTT
TRBV18,.,TRBJ1-2,.,CASSPGALDGYTF,TGTGCCAGCTCACCAGGGGCACTGGATGGCTACACCTTC
TRBV19,.,TRBJ2-1,.,CASSIGDNSYNEQFF,TGTGCCAGTAGTATAGGGGACAACTCCTACAATGAGCAGTTCTTC
TRBV7-3,.,TRBJ1-6,TRBD1,CASSPKGGQYSPLHF,TGTGCCAGCAGCCCAAAGGGGGGACAGTATTCACCCCTCCACTTT
TRBV2,.,TRBJ1-5,TRBD1,CASSERGGFSNQPQHF,TGTGCCAGCAGTGAACGAGGGGGCTTTAGCAATCAGCCCCAGCATTTT
TRBV5-4,.,TRBJ1-3,.,CASSLRDISNTIYF,TGTGCCAGCAGCTTGAGGGACATTTCAAACACCATATATTTT
TRBV14,.,TRBJ2-7,TRBD2,CASSQDPRIAGAYEQYF,TGTGCCAGCAGCCAAGATCCCAGGATAGCGGGAGCCTACGAGCAGTACTTC
TRBV7-2,.,TRBJ1-6,.,CASSLDRSPLHF,TGTGCCAGCAGCTTAGATCGGTCACCCCTCCACTTT
TRBV3-1/TRBV3-2,.,TRBJ1-2,.,CASSQAGIDYGYTF,TGTGCCAGCAGCCAAGCAGGGATAGACTATGGCTACACCTTC
TRBV5-1,.,TRBJ2-2,.,CASSLQQGYTGELFF,TGCGCCAGCAGCTTGCAACAGGGCTATACCGGGGAGCTGTTTTTT
TRBV11-3,.,TRBJ2-3,.,CASSLSGTDTQYF,TGTGCCAGCAGCTTATCAGGCACAGATACGCAGTATTTT
TRBV7-6,.,TRBJ1-3,.,CASTPTANSGNTIYF,TGTGCCAGCACCCCGACAGCCAACTCTGGAAACACCATATATTTT
TRBV7-3,.,TRBJ1-6,.,CASSKGHLSSPLHF,TGTGCCAGCAGCAAGGGACACCTTAGTTCACCCCTCCACTTT
TRBV6-5,.,TRBJ1-4,.,CASSPIYLGDEKLFF,TGTGCCAGCAGTCCCATCTACCTAGGGGATGAAAAACTGTTTTTT
TRBV9,once,TRBJ1-2,.,CASSVHQGQGGYGYTF,TGTGCCAGCAGCGTACACCAGGGGCAGGGCGGTTATGGCTACACCTTC
TRBV9,once,TRBJ1-1,.,CASSVGGIPGAEAFF,TGTGCCAGCAGCGTAGGCGGTATTCCGGGGGCTGAAGCTTTCTTT
TRBV3-1/TRBV3-2,.,TRBJ1-1,.,CASSPNRAGTEAFF,TGTGCCAGCAGCCCTAACAGGGCGGGCACTGAAGCTTTCTTT
TRBV5-4,.,TRBJ1-2,TRBD1,CASSAGTESTF,TGTGCCAGCAGCGCCGGGACAGAGTCCACCTTC
TRBV27,.,TRBJ2-5,.,CASSPNRDTGETQYF,TGTGCCAGCAGTCCGAACAGGGATACGGGAGAGACCCAGTACTTC
TRBV10-3,few,TRBJ2-6,.,CAISDGVGANVLTF,TGTGCCATCAGTGACGGGGTAGGGGCCAACGTCCTGACTTTC